The present entry profiles one T cell receptor beta chain with its context. The target antigen is unknown. Sequencing used immunoSEQ multiplex PCR; TCRdb keeps in-frame clones, though not all of them. This repertoire shows about 35,000 clones, 80% to 85% found once; its top ten account for approximately 1.8%. CDR1 is SGDLS and CDR2 is YYNGEE in the germline V gene. The CDR3 has 13 residues. V was clipped by 4 bases and J by 7 bases, with 15 bases between them. The sample originates from a study of OX40 agonist ivuxolimab in advanced cancers. Study in general: The patients received ivuxolimab by intravenous route every 2 weeks at 0.01 to 10 mg/kg. Dose-escalation cases comprised hepatocellular carcinoma, melanoma, renal cell or head and neck cancer. General study findings and limits: CD8+ T cells were the subset that, on average, had more expanded clones than CD4+.

The timepoints at which blood was sampled were baseline, cycle 4 day 1, and cycle 7 day 1. Sequenced material: CD4+ or CD8+ T cells sorted from blood, taken in a trial of the OX40 agonist ivuxolimab. The receptor was isolated from an adult with an advanced solid tumor such as melanoma, head and neck, liver or kidney cancer. This sequence joins TRBV9 and TRBJ2-7, with D possibly TRBD2 on 5 matching bases. CDR3 DNA sequence: TGTGCCAGCAGCCTCACGGTCCCGGGAGAGCAGTACTTC. Translated: CASSLTVPGEQYF. Supplemented by reference TRBV9 and TRBJ2-7, the full variable domain reads DSGVTQTPKHLITATGQRVTLRCSPRSGDLSVYWYQQSLDQGLQFLIQYYNGEERAKGNILERFSAQQFPDLHSELNLSSLELGDSALYFCASSLTVPGEQYFGPGTRLTVT.